This passage covers 9 T cell receptor beta chains from one sample sequenced in a study of blood T cell repertoires in COVID-19. Clones were sequenced by immunoSEQ multiplex PCR, and TCRdb holds only the in-frame ones, with some missing. Among some 87,000 clones listed, around 81% were seen once. The sequencing input was peripheral blood. These receptors were collected from a woman in her 70s with active or convalescent COVID-19.

CDR3 sequence reads: CASSQYLAGEQFF. In DNA form, the CDR3 reads TGTGCCAGCAGCCAATATCTAGCGGGGGAGCAGTTCTTC. The chain joins TRBV14 to TRBJ2-1, with 9 bases aligning to TRBD2. This CDR3 is 13 amino acids long. CDR1 is SGHDN and CDR2 is FVKESK in the germline V gene. The junction had 3 bases not matched to a gene; V was cut back by 2 bases and J by 10 bases.

This chain connects TRBV3-1 (or the pseudogene TRBV3-2) to TRBJ2-3; 7 nucleotides match TRBD1. The CDR3 is made up of 15 amino acids. Germline CDR1 and CDR2: LGHDT and YNNKEL (reference sequence). V shed 5 bases and J 0 bases; nucleotides not matched to a gene: 5. The CDR3 bases are TGTGCCAGCAGCGACCGGGACAGTAGCACAGATACGCAGTATTTT. Its translation: CASSDRDSSTDTQYF.

This clone has just a few counts. The chain is built from TRBV18 and TRBJ1-5; D might be TRBD1 (5 bases). Trimming shortened V by 4 bases and J by 4 bases, and 14 bases separated the two germline ends. The CDR3 is 15 residues long. The germline V gene has CDR1 KGHSH and CDR2 LQKENI. CDR3 protein: CASSLDSGGNQPQHF. The DNA of the CDR3 is TGTGCCAGCTCACTTGACAGCGGGGGGAATCAGCCCCAGCATTTT. Looking up the rest from reference TRBV18 and TRBJ1-5 gives the full variable domain: NAGVMQNPRHLVRRRGQEARLRCSPMKGHSHVYWYRQLPEEGLKFMVYLQKENIIDESGMPKERFSAEFPKEGPSILRIQQVVRGDSAAYFCASSLDSGGNQPQHFGDGTRLSIL.

This clone was counted a few times. The chain recombines TRBV19 with TRBJ1-5; D is undetermined. Germline CDR1 is LNHDA and CDR2 is SQIVND (reference sequence). With 4 bases removed from V and 7 bases from J, the gap between germline ends came to 14 bases. The CDR3 is 14 amino acids. The CDR3 DNA reads TGTGCCAGTAGTAACCCCCTGCGAAAGCAGCCCCAGCATTTT. This translates into CASSNPLRKQPQHF.

V usage is TRBV28 and J usage is TRBJ1-1; D is possibly TRBD1 (6 bases). V was cut by 6 bases and J by 3 bases, with 14 bases left in between. The CDR3 runs to 14 residues. The V gene's germline CDR1 is MDHEN and CDR2 SYDVKM. CDR3: CASSRGIVDTEAFF. The DNA of the CDR3 is TGTGCCAGCAGCAGGGGAATTGTGGACACTGAAGCTTTCTTT.

This clone was observed once. This rearrangement joins TRBV10-1 to TRBJ2-7, with 13 bases aligning to TRBD2. J gave up 3 bases and V 6 bases, and 11 bases lay outside the gene matches. The CDR3 is made up of 17 amino acids. Germline V gene data show CDR1 as WNHNN and CDR2 as SYGVQD (reference sequence). CDR3 sequence: CASRGNPGLAGCYEQYF. The CDR3 DNA reads TGCGCCAGCAGAGGGAATCCGGGACTAGCGGGGTGCTACGAGCAGTACTTC.

The V gene is TRBV18, the J gene TRBJ2-5; the D gene is possibly TRBD2 (6 bases). Germline CDR1 KGHSH, CDR2 LQKENI. The CDR3 loop spans 14 amino acids. With 4 bases removed from V and 0 bases from J, the gap between germline ends came to 9 bases. This CDR3 reads CASSLSSDQETQYF. The CDR3 DNA reads TGTGCCAGCTCACTCTCTAGCGACCAAGAGACCCAGTACTTC.

This clone was seen just once. The chain combines TRBV6-5 with TRBJ1-2; 9 bases agree with TRBD1. Per the germline V gene, CDR1 is MNHEY and CDR2 is SVGAGI. J was trimmed by 2 bases and V by 8 bases; bases with no gene match: 6. The CDR3 is made up of 14 amino acids. The CDR3 reads CASVGQGKNYGYTF. CDR3 coding DNA: TGTGCCAGCGTTGGACAGGGGAAGAACTATGGCTACACCTTC.

The V call is TRBV10-3, the J call TRBJ1-6, with 10 bases that match TRBD1. Germline CDR1 ENHRY, CDR2 SYGVKD. V lost 1 base, J lost 9 bases, and 6 bases stayed unmatched. The CDR3 runs to 16 residues. In nucleotides, the CDR3 is TGTGCCATCAGTGAGTTGCGACAGGGGGCGGTTTCACCCCTCCACTTT. It encodes CAISELRQGAVSPLHF.